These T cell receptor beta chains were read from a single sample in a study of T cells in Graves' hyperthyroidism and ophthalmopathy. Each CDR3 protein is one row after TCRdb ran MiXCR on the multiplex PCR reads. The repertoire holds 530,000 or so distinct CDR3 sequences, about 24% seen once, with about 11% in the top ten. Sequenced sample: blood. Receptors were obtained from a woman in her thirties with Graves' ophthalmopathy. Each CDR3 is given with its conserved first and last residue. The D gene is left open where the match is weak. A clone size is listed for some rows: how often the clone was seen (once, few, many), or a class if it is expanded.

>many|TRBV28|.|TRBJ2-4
CASSLMGRYIQYF
TGTGCCAGCAGTTTGATGGGGAGATACATTCAGTACTTC
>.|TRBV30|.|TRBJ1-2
CAWSVRGGYTF
TGTGCCTGGAGTGTCAGGGGCGGCTACACCTTC
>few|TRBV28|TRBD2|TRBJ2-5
CASSRGGAAETQYF
TGTGCCAGCAGTCGCGGGGGGGCCGCGGAGACCCAGTACTTC
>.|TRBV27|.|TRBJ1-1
CASHAGGVTEAFF
TGTGCCTCTCATGCGGGGGGAGTCACTGAAGCTTTCTTT
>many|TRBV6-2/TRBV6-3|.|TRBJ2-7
CASIGGRGYEQYF
TGTGCCAGCATCGGAGGCAGGGGCTACGAGCAGTACTTC
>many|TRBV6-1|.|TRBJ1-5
CASSDRAGVGQPQHF
TGTGCCAGCAGTGACAGGGCCGGGGTTGGTCAGCCCCAGCATTTT
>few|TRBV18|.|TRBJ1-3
CASSIARMGSGNTIYF
TGTGCCAGCTCGATCGCTCGAATGGGCTCTGGAAACACCATATATTTT
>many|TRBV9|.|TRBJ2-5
CASSAFDGGGGETQYF
TGTGCCAGCAGCGCCTTTGACGGAGGTGGGGGAGAGACCCAGTACTTC
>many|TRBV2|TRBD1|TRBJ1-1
CASSVQQGVVGAFF
TGTGCCAGCAGTGTACAACAGGGGGTAGTAGGAGCTTTCTTT
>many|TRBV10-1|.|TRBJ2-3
CASSAQGEDTQYF
TGCGCCAGCAGCGCCCAAGGAGAAGATACGCAGTATTTT
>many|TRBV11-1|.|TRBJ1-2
CASSIPTDRFQAGYTF
TGTGCCAGCAGCATCCCCACAGACAGGTTTCAGGCTGGCTACACCTTC
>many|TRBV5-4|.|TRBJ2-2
CASSFRVVGELFF
TGTGCCAGCAGCTTTAGGGTGGTCGGGGAGCTGTTTTTT
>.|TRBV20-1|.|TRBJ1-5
CSASRNEISPQHF
TGCAGTGCTAGTCGAAACGAGATTTCGCCCCAGCATTTT
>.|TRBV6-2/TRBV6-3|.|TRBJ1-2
CASRPDAYGYTF
TGTGCCAGCAGACCGGACGCCTATGGCTACACCTTC
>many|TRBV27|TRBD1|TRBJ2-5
CASSQILLRDRGRQETQYF
TGTGCCAGCAGTCAGATTTTACTCCGGGACAGGGGGCGCCAAGAGACCCAGTACTTC
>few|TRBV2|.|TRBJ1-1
CASSVERPNTEAFF
TGTGCCAGCAGTGTAGAACGGCCGAACACTGAAGCTTTCTTT
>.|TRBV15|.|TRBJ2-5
CATSREGRGQETQYF
TGTGCCACCAGCAGAGAGGGGAGGGGGCAAGAGACCCAGTACTTC
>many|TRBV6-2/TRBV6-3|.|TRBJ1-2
CASSLAESFYGYTF
TGTGCCAGCAGCCTGGCAGAATCATTCTATGGCTACACCTTC
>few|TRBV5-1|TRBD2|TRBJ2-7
CASSLEPTSGGSYEQYF
TGCGCCAGCAGCTTGGAGCCGACTAGCGGGGGCTCCTACGAGCAGTACTTC
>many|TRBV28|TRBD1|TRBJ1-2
CASSPGQGMGYTF
TGTGCCAGCAGTCCCGGACAGGGAATGGGCTACACCTTC
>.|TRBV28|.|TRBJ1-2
CASSGFPLRDNPGEYGYTF
TGTGCCAGCAGTGGGTTCCCATTACGGGACAACCCGGGGGAATATGGCTACACCTTC
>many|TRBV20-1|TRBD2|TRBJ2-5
CSALRTSGGETQYF
TGCAGTGCCCTAAGGACTAGCGGGGGAGAGACCCAGTACTTC
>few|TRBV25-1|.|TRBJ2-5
CASSELGSTQETQYF
TGTGCCAGCAGTGAACTCGGGAGCACCCAAGAGACCCAGTACTTC
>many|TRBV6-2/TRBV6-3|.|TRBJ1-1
CASRKRTGLRDTEAFF
TGTGCCAGCAGAAAGAGGACGGGCCTTAGGGACACTGAAGCTTTCTTT
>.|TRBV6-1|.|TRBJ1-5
CASSKSGASNQPQQF
TGTGCCAGCAGTAAGTCCGGGGCGAGCAATCAGCCCCAGCAATTT
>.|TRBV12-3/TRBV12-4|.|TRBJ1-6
CASSLGGLDSPLHF
TGTGCCAGCAGTTTAGGGGGGCTGGATTCACCCCTCCACTTT
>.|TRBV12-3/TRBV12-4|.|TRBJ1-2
CASGSPGRINYGYTF
TGTGCCAGCGGCTCTCCGGGTAGGATCAACTATGGCTACACCTTC
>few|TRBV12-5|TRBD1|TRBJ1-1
CASGFPAQGRTEAFF
TGTGCTAGTGGTTTCCCCGCACAGGGGCGCACTGAAGCTTTCTTT
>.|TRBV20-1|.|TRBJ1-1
CSAPLPPAFF
TGCAGTGCCCCACTACCTCCGGCTTTCTTT
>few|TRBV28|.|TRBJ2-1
CASGQGSYNEQFF
TGTGCCAGCGGTCAGGGTTCCTACAATGAGCAGTTCTTC
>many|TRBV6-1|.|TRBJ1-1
CASSEALGRTKIEAFF
TGTGCCAGCAGTGAAGCGCTTGGCAGGACAAAGATTGAAGCTTTCTTT
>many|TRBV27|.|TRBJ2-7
CASQENYEQYF
TGTGCCAGTCAGGAAAACTACGAGCAGTACTTC
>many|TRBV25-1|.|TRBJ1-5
CASSEGGQGVQPQHF
TGTGCCAGCAGTGAAGGGGGGCAGGGTGTTCAGCCCCAGCATTTT
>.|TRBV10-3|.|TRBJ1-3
CAISGTVDISGNTIYF
TGTGCCATCAGTGGGACTGTGGACATCTCTGGAAACACCATATATTTT
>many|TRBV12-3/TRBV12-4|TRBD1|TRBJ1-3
CASTYLTGVGNTIYF
TGTGCCAGCACCTACCTAACAGGGGTTGGAAACACCATATATTTT
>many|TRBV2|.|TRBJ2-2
CASSEMTDTGELFF
TGTGCCAGCAGTGAAATGACGGACACCGGGGAGCTGTTTTTT